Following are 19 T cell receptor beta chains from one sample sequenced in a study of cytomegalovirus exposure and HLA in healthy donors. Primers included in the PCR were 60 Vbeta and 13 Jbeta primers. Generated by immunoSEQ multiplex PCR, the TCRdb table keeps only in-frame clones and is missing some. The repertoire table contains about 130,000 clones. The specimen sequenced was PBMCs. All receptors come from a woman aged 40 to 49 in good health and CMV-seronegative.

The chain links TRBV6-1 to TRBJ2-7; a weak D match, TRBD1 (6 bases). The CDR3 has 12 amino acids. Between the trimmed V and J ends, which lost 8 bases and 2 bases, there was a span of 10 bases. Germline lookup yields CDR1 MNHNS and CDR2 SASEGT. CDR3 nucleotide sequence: TGTGCCAGCCGCACAGGGACCTACGAGCAGTACTTC. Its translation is CASRTGTYEQYF.

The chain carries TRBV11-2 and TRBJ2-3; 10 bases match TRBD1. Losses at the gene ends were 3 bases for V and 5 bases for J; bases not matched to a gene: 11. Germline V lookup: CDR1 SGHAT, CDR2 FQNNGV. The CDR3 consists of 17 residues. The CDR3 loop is CASSFIPGQGSVDTQYF. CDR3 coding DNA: TGTGCCAGCAGCTTTATTCCGGGACAGGGGTCGGTAGATACGCAGTATTTT.

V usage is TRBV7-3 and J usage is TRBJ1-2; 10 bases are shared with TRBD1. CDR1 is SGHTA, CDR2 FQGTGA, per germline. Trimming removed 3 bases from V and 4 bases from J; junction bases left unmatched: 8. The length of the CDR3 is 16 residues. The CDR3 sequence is CASSLGGTGAVYGYTF. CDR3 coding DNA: TGTGCCAGCAGCTTGGGGGGGACAGGGGCCGTCTATGGCTACACCTTC.

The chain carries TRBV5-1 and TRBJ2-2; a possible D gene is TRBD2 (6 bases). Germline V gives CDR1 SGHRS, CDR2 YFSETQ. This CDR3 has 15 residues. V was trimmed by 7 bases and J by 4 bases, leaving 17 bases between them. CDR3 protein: CASRYGGSITGELFF. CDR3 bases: TGCGCCAGCCGCTACGGGGGATCTATCACCGGGGAGCTGTTTTTT.

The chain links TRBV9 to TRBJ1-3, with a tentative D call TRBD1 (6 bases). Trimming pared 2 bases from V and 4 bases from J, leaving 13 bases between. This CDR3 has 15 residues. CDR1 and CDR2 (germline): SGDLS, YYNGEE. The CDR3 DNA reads TGTGCCAGCAGCGTGAACCGGGACATAGGAAACACCATATATTTT. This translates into CASSVNRDIGNTIYF.

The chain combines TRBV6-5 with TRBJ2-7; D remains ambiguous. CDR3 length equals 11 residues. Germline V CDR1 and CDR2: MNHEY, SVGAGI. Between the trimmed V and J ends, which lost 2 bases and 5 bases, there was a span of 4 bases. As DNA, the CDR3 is TGTGCCAGCAGTTACGTAGACGAGCAGTACTTC. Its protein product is CASSYVDEQYF.

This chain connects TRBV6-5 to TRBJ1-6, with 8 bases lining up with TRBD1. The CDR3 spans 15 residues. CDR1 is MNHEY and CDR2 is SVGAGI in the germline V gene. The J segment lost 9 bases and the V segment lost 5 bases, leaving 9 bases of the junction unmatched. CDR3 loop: CASSGLQGVSSPLHF. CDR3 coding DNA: TGTGCCAGCAGTGGTCTACAGGGGGTAAGTTCACCCCTCCACTTT.

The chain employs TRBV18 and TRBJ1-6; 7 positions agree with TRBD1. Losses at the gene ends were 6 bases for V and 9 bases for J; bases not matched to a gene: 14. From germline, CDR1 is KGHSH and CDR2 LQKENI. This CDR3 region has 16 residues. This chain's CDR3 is CASSQTSGQTSSPLHF. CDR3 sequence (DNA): TGTGCCAGCTCCCAAACATCGGGACAGACCAGTTCACCCCTCCACTTT.

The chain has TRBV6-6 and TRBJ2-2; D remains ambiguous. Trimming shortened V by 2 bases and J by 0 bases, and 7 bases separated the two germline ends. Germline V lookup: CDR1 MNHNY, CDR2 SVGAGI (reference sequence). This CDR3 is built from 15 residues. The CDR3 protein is CASSYEAANTGELFF. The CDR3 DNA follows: TGTGCCAGCAGTTACGAGGCTGCGAACACCGGGGAGCTGTTTTTT.

The CDR3 is CASSARDTYEQYV. Written as DNA, the CDR3 is TGTGCCAGCAGCGCACGGGACACCTACGAGCAGTACGTC. V and J are TRBV11-2 and TRBJ2-7; D is possibly TRBD1 (6 bases). This CDR3 is built from 13 residues. V shed 5 bases and J shed 2 bases, with 10 bases lying between them. Germline CDR1 SGHAT, CDR2 FQNNGV.

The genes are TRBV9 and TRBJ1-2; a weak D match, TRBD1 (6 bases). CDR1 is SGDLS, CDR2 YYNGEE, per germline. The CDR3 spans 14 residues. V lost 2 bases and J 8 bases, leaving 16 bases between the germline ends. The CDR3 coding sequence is TGTGCCAGCAGCGTTTCCAGGGGAATGGGGGGCTACACCTTC. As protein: CASSVSRGMGGYTF.

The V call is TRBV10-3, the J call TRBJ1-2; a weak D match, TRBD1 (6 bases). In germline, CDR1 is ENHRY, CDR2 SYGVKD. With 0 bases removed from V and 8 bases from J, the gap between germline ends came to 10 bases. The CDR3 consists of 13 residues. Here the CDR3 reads CAISESGQRGYTF. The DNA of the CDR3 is TGTGCCATCAGTGAGTCCGGACAGCGGGGCTACACCTTC.

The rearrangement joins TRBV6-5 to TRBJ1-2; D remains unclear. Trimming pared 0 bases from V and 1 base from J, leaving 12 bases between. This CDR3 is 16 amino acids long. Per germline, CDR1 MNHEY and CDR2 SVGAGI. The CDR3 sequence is CASSYSPGSVNYGYTF. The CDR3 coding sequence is TGTGCCAGCAGTTACTCACCCGGCAGCGTTAACTATGGCTACACCTTC.

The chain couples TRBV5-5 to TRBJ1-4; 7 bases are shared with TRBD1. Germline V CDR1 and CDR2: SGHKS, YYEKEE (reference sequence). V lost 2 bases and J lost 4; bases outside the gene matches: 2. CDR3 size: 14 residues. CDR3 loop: CASSLAGGNEKLFF. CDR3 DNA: TGTGCCAGCAGCTTAGCAGGGGGTAATGAAAAACTGTTTTTT.

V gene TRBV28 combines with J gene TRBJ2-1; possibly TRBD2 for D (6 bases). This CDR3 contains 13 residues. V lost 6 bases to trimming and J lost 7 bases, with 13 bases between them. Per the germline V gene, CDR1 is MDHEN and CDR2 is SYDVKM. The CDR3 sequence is CASRLTSRNEQFF. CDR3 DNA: TGTGCCAGCAGACTCACTAGCCGGAATGAGCAGTTCTTC. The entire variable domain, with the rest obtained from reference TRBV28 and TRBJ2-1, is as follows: DVKVTQSSRYLVKRTGEKVFLECVQDMDHENMFWYRQDPGLGLRLIYFSYDVKMKEKGDIPEGYSVSREKKERFSLILESASTNQTSMYLCASRLTSRNEQFFGPGTRLTVL.

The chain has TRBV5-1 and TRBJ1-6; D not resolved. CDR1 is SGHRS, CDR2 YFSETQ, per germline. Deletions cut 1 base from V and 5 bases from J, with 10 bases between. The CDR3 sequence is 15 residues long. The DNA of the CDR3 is TGCGCCAGCAGCTTGCAGGTCAATAATAATTCACCCCTCCACTTT. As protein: CASSLQVNNNSPLHF.

The CDR3: CASSPRVGESSPLHF. The CDR3 DNA sequence: TGCGCCAGCAGCCCCCGGGTAGGGGAAAGCTCACCCCTCCACTTT. This chain joins TRBV4-3 and TRBJ1-6; D perhaps matches TRBD1 (5 bases). Trimming shortened V by 4 bases and J by 10 bases, and 17 bases separated the two germline ends. Germline V lookup: CDR1 LGHNA, CDR2 YSLEER. The CDR3 consists of 15 residues.

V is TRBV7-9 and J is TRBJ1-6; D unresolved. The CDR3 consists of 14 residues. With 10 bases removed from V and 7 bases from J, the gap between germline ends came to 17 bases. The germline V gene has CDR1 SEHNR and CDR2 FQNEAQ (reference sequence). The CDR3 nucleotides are TGTGCCAACGGGATGGACCACGCGAATTCACCCCTCCACTTT. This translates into CANGMDHANSPLHF.

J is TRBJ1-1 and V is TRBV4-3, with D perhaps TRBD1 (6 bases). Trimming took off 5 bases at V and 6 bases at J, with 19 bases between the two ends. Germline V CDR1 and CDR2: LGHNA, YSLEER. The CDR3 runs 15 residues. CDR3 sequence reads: CASSLQLVGAAEAFF. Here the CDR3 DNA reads TGCGCCAGCAGCTTACAACTAGTGGGGGCCGCTGAAGCTTTCTTT.